The 30 T cell receptor beta chains below come from one sample, sequenced in a study of response to subunit inactivated influenza vaccine. TCRdb called the RT-PCR reads again in MiXCR, with one record for every CDR3 protein. The top ten clones hold 6.5% to 8.5% of a sample with 650,000 to 800,000 distinct CDR3 sequences, about 14% of them seen once. This sample comprised PBMCs from blood, obtained about 14 days before vaccination. Receptor source: a man in his fifties who received an inactivated influenza vaccine.

The V call is TRBV20-1, the J call TRBJ2-3; D is uncertain. CDR3 length: 11 amino acids. Between the trimmed V and J ends, which lost 3 bases and 6 bases, there was a span of 7 bases. Germline CDR1 and CDR2: DFQATT and SNEGSKA (reference sequence). CDR3 sequence reads: CSASALDTQYF. The CDR3 coding sequence is TGCAGTGCTAGCGCGTTGGATACGCAGTATTTT.

This clonotype was seen many times. The V and J genes are TRBV6-1 and TRBJ2-6, with 7 bases that match TRBD2. Germline V gene lookup returns CDR1 MNHNS and CDR2 SASEGT. V shed 4 bases and J 2 bases; nucleotides not matched to a gene: 5. CDR3 size: 16 residues. This CDR3 reads CASSVGRETGANVLTF. CDR3 sequence (DNA): TGTGCCAGCAGTGTTGGGAGGGAAACTGGGGCCAACGTCCTGACTTTC.

This clonotype has a handful of counts. The chain couples TRBV5-1 to TRBJ2-3; D remains unclear. The ends were cut back, 1 base at V and 6 bases at J, with 18 bases in the middle. This CDR3 contains 16 residues. Germline V gene lookup returns CDR1 SGHRS and CDR2 YFSETQ. In nucleotides, the CDR3 is TGCGCCAGCAGCTTGTCCCAGAGACAAACCACGGATACGCAGTATTTT. Translation gives CASSLSQRQTTDTQYF.

There are a few counts of this clonotype. The chain employs TRBV5-1 and TRBJ1-2; 8 nucleotides match TRBD1. The CDR3 extends over 15 amino acids. Germline trimming cut 0 bases from V and 8 bases from J; bases unmatched to any gene: 9. Germline CDR1 and CDR2: SGHRS and YFSETQ. CDR3 in amino acids: CASSLEGDRFLGYTF. As DNA, the CDR3 is TGCGCCAGCAGCTTGGAGGGGGACAGGTTCCTCGGCTACACCTTC.

This clonotype was counted ten times or more. This chain joins TRBV6-5 and TRBJ2-7, with D unclear. Trimming removed 2 bases from V and 8 bases from J, with 13 bases in between. Germline loops: CDR1 MNHEY, CDR2 SVGAGI. This CDR3 is 13 amino acids long. The CDR3 region is CASSYTDKDKQYF. The CDR3 DNA follows: TGTGCCAGCAGTTACACGGATAAAGACAAGCAGTACTTC.

This clonotype came up many times. The chain is built from TRBV25-1 and TRBJ1-1, with 8 bases lining up with TRBD1. Germline CDR1 MGHDK, CDR2 SYGVNS. CDR3 length equals 14 residues. Trimming took 3 bases from V and 3 from J; bases not matched to a gene: 3. The CDR3 DNA is TGTGCCAGCAGTGAGACAGGGGTTTACACTGAAGCTTTCTTT. Translating gives CASSETGVYTEAFF.

This clonotype showed up just a few times. V usage is TRBV9 and J usage is TRBJ2-1, with TRBD1 matching 8 bases. There are 16 residues in the CDR3. CDR1 SGDLS and CDR2 YYNGEE come from the germline V gene. J gave up 5 bases and V 3 bases, and 10 bases lay outside the gene matches. CDR3 residues: CASSDQDRVIHNEQFF. The CDR3 coding sequence is TGTGCCAGCAGCGATCAGGACAGGGTGATCCACAATGAGCAGTTCTTC.

This clonotype came up a few times. V usage is TRBV3-1 and J usage is TRBJ2-5; 9 nucleotides agree with TRBD1. The CDR3 is 16 amino acids. V shed 0 bases, J shed 5 bases, and the junction held 7 bases outside the gene matches. In germline, CDR1 is LGHDT, CDR2 YNNKEL (reference sequence). Here the CDR3 reads CASSQDPLDRGETQYF. CDR3 sequence (DNA): TGTGCCAGCAGCCAAGATCCATTAGACAGGGGGGAGACCCAGTACTTC.

This clonotype was seen more than once but under ten times. The V call is TRBV7-9, the J call TRBJ2-7, with D hard to call. Deletions cut 5 bases from V and 5 bases from J, with 16 bases between. CDR1 is SEHNR, CDR2 FQNEAQ, per germline (reference sequence). This CDR3 has 14 amino acids. Here the CDR3 DNA reads TGTGCCAGCAGCCCGTCATCAGTCTTCGACGAGCAGTACTTC. This encodes CASSPSSVFDEQYF.

This clonotype has ten or more counts. The chain employs TRBV12-3 or TRBV12-4 and TRBJ2-1; 8 nucleotides agree with TRBD1. Trimming at V came to 6 bases and at J to 0 bases, leaving 4 bases not matched to a gene. The CDR3 has 15 residues. For the CDR3, the DNA is TGTGCCAGCAGGGGGACAGGTGGCTCCTACAATGAGCAGTTCTTC. Its protein product is CASRGTGGSYNEQFF.

The sample holds a few counts of this clonotype. V and J are TRBV2 and TRBJ2-1; D is unresolved. Trimming took off 5 bases at V and 6 bases at J, with 11 bases between the two ends. The CDR3 consists of 13 residues. CDR1 is SNHLY and CDR2 is FYNNEI in the germline V gene. The CDR3 region has the DNA TGTGCCAGCAGTTGGTACAGTCTCAATGAGCAGTTCTTC. This gives the protein CASSWYSLNEQFF.

In this sample, this clonotype turned up a few times. The V gene is TRBV7-2, the J gene TRBJ1-4, with a possible D match to TRBD1 (5 bases). Per germline, CDR1 SGHTA and CDR2 FQGNSA. The ends were cut back, 5 bases at V and 3 bases at J, with 10 bases in the middle. The CDR3 extends over 14 amino acids. DNA for the CDR3: TGTGCCAGCAGCCTATCGGGGCCTAATGAAAAACTGTTTTTT. This gives the protein CASSLSGPNEKLFF.

This clonotype was picked up a small number of times. This chain connects TRBV24-1 to TRBJ1-4, with D unclear. Trimming cost V 8 bases and J 0 bases, with 15 bases left between them. The CDR3 is 16 residues long. CDR1 is KGHDR, CDR2 SFDVKD, per germline. The CDR3 DNA reads TGTGCCACCACCGACCCTCACAGTGCAACTAATGAAAAACTGTTTTTT. This translates into CATTDPHSATNEKLFF.

This rearrangement joins TRBV27 to TRBJ2-5; no definite D call. Trimming stripped 3 bases from V and 1 base from J, with 9 bases between. The CDR3 has 14 amino acids. The germline CDR1 and CDR2 sequences are MNHEY and SMNVEV (reference sequence). This chain's CDR3 is CASSFRGSQETQYF. CDR3 nucleotides: TGTGCCAGCAGTTTTCGAGGCAGCCAAGAGACCCAGTACTTC.

The V and J genes are TRBV6-5 and TRBJ1-1, with D possibly TRBD1 on 5 matching bases. V was clipped by 4 bases and J by 1 base, with 10 bases between them. CDR3 length equals 14 residues. Germline CDR1 and CDR2: MNHEY and SVGAGI. CDR3 nucleotide sequence: TGTGCCAGCAGTTCCTCGACAGCGAACACTGAAGCTTTCTTT. Protein sequence: CASSSSTANTEAFF.

This clonotype was counted between two and nine times. This sequence joins TRBV12-3 or TRBV12-4 and TRBJ2-5; a possible D gene is TRBD1 (6 bases). The ends were cut back, 7 bases at V and 5 bases at J, with 14 bases in the middle. CDR3 length: 13 amino acids. This chain's CDR3 is CASTNSGEETQYF. The DNA of the CDR3 is TGTGCCAGCACCAATTCAGGGGAGGAGACCCAGTACTTC.

In regard to this clonotype: This sequence may be a read error, since a much larger clone differs from it by one base. The chain is built from TRBV12-3 or TRBV12-4 and TRBJ2-3; the D is unclear. The CDR3 extends over 12 amino acids. CDR3 sequence (DNA): TGTACCAGCAGTGAGAGTCTTGAGAGGCAGTATTTT. Translation gives CTSSESLERQYF.

Many counts were recorded for this clonotype. This rearrangement joins TRBV4-3 to TRBJ2-1; unclear D gene. Deletions cut 0 bases from V and 6 bases from J, with 15 bases between. The CDR3 has 16 amino acids. Looked up from germline, CDR1 is LGHNA and CDR2 is YSLEER. The CDR3 DNA reads TGCGCCAGCAGCCAAGAAGAAAGCTCTGCAGCCAATGAGCAGTTCTTC. Protein: CASSQEESSAANEQFF.

The V call is TRBV28, the J call TRBJ2-3; tentative D call: TRBD1 (6 bases). Trimming pared 8 bases from V and 4 bases from J, leaving 13 bases between. The CDR3 totals 13 residues. CDR1 is MDHEN and CDR2 is SYDVKM in the germline V gene. The CDR3 region is CASRTGHPDTQYF. The CDR3 region has the DNA TGTGCCAGCCGAACAGGGCACCCAGATACGCAGTATTTT.

This clonotype showed up just a few times. J is TRBJ2-7 and V is TRBV4-1; D remains ambiguous. Germline-derived CDR1 and CDR2 are MGHRA and YSYEKL. This CDR3 contains 14 residues. With 0 bases removed from V and 2 bases from J, the gap between germline ends came to 8 bases. CDR3 sequence reads: CASSQEQNAYEQYF. CDR3 sequence (DNA): TGCGCCAGCAGCCAAGAGCAGAACGCCTACGAGCAGTACTTC.

The J gene is TRBJ2-1, the V gene TRBV5-1; D unclear. Germline CDR1 is SGHRS and CDR2 is YFSETQ. The CDR3 has 14 residues. V lost 4 bases to trimming and J lost 5 bases, with 13 bases between them. CDR3 DNA sequence: TGCGCCAGCAGCCACGTCAGAGAAGACAATGAGCAGTTCTTC. Translation: CASSHVREDNEQFF.

V usage is TRBV19 and J usage is TRBJ2-2; TRBD1 matches 7 bases. Trimming removed 6 bases from V and 0 bases from J; junction bases left unmatched: 10. The CDR3 covers 17 residues. From germline, CDR1 is LNHDA and CDR2 SQIVND (reference sequence). Here the CDR3 DNA reads TGTGCCAGTAGCCCACTACGGGACAGCTCGAACACCGGGGAGCTGTTTTTT. Its protein is CASSPLRDSSNTGELFF.

The chain links TRBV7-2 to TRBJ2-2; no reliable D call. Germline-derived CDR1 and CDR2 are SGHTA and FQGNSA. Trimming took 5 bases from V and 6 from J, leaving 10 bases between them. This CDR3 has 13 amino acids. The CDR3 loop reads CASSPLWAGELFF. The CDR3, as DNA: TGTGCCAGCAGCCCCCTTTGGGCCGGGGAGCTGTTTTTT.

This clonotype was recorded a few times. This chain joins TRBV9 and TRBJ2-5, with D possibly TRBD1 on 6 matching bases. Per the germline V gene, CDR1 is SGDLS and CDR2 is YYNGEE. The CDR3 contains 18 residues. Trimming removed 4 bases from V and 0 bases from J, with 22 bases in between. The CDR3 sequence is CASSPPGTDSPYQETQYF. Written as DNA, the CDR3 is TGTGCCAGCAGCCCCCCCGGGACGGACAGCCCGTACCAAGAGACCCAGTACTTC.

V and J are TRBV15 and TRBJ2-7, with a weak D call TRBD1 (6 bases). The V gene's germline CDR1 is LNHNV and CDR2 YYDKDF (reference sequence). The CDR3 extends over 15 amino acids. V was trimmed by 0 bases and J by 3 bases, leaving 12 bases between them. This CDR3 is CATSRDQGFDYEQYF. In DNA form, the CDR3 reads TGTGCCACCAGCAGAGATCAGGGGTTTGACTACGAGCAGTACTTC.

This chain uses TRBV28 with TRBJ2-5; D unresolved. V was shortened by 6 bases and J by 2 bases, with 10 bases between the two germline ends. CDR1 is MDHEN, CDR2 SYDVKM, per germline. This CDR3 has 13 residues. CDR3 amino acids: CASSPNMQETQYF. CDR3 nucleotide sequence: TGTGCCAGCAGCCCTAACATGCAAGAGACCCAGTACTTC.

The V call is TRBV2, the J call TRBJ2-5, with a tentative D call TRBD1 (6 bases). The CDR3 spans 13 residues. V lost 8 bases, J lost 3 bases, and 13 bases lay in between. In germline, CDR1 is SNHLY, CDR2 FYNNEI. The CDR3 region is CASGWDTKETQYF. In DNA form, the CDR3 reads TGTGCCAGCGGATGGGACACCAAAGAGACCCAGTACTTC.

This clonotype was counted only a few times. V usage is TRBV2 and J usage is TRBJ2-7; 9 bases are a match to TRBD1. CDR1 is SNHLY, CDR2 FYNNEI, per germline. There are 13 residues in the CDR3. Trimming cost V 6 bases and J 5 bases; bases outside gene matches: 5. This chain's CDR3 is CASRWTGVDEQYF. The CDR3 region has the DNA TGTGCCAGCAGATGGACAGGGGTTGACGAGCAGTACTTC.

The table lists this clonotype with a few counts. The chain links TRBV10-3 to TRBJ2-3, with D unclear. The germline V and J ends were trimmed by 3 bases and 4 bases, with 5 bases remaining between them. From germline, CDR1 is ENHRY and CDR2 SYGVKD. The CDR3 is 12 amino acids. CDR3 sequence: CAISENSDTQYF. The CDR3 DNA is TGTGCCATCAGTGAAAACTCAGATACGCAGTATTTT.

The table lists this clonotype with a few counts. The chain combines TRBV30 with TRBJ1-1; D not certain. Germline CDR1 and CDR2: GTSNPN and SVGIG (reference sequence). The V gene lost 0 bases and the J gene lost 7 bases, with 9 bases spanning the gap. This CDR3 comprises 12 residues. In nucleotides, the CDR3 is TGTGCCTGGAGTGTACGGGAGGGTGAAGCTTTCTTT. Translated: CAWSVREGEAFF.